Each of the 21 T cell receptor beta chains below was sequenced from the same sample in a study of blood T cell repertoires in COVID-19. Produced via immunoSEQ multiplex PCR; TCRdb's table is partial and in-frame only. This table holds roughly 130,000 clones, just under 85% found once. The specimen sequenced was PBMCs or T cells enriched from blood (not recorded which). These receptors all stem from a man over 45 who had recovered from COVID-19.

V and J are TRBV28 and TRBJ2-5; 7 positions match TRBD2. The CDR3 runs to 14 residues. The J segment lost 5 bases and the V segment lost 5 bases, leaving 8 bases of the junction unmatched. CDR1 is MDHEN and CDR2 is SYDVKM in the germline V gene. The CDR3 DNA reads TGTGCCAGCAGTGGGGGGAGAGCGGGGGAGACCCAGTACTTC. As protein: CASSGGRAGETQYF.

The V and J genes are TRBV5-4 and TRBJ2-3; 7 bases align to TRBD2. Germline assignment: CDR1 SGHNT and CDR2 YYREEE (reference sequence). Trimming took 6 bases from V and 3 from J; bases not matched to a gene: 10. This CDR3 is 15 amino acids long. CDR3 nucleotides: TGTGCCAGCACCGTTCCTGGCGGGGGAACAGATACGCAGTATTTT. It encodes CASTVPGGGTDTQYF.

CDR3 DNA: TGTGCCAGCAGTTTAGACGTCCAGGGGAATCAGCCCCAGCATTTT. This sequence encodes CASSLDVQGNQPQHF. The chain joins TRBV28 to TRBJ1-5; perhaps TRBD1 as D (6 bases). The CDR3 covers 15 residues. CDR1 is MDHEN, CDR2 SYDVKM, per germline. With 2 bases removed from V and 4 bases from J, the gap between germline ends came to 12 bases.

A word on this clone: Its ends do not fully match the called genes, so a read error is possible. The chain recombines TRBV29-1 with TRBJ2-7; TRBD2 might be the D (7 bases). The germline V gene encodes CDR1 SQVTM and CDR2 ANQGSEA. This CDR3 spans 12 amino acids. The CDR3 sequence is CSVEGGGDEQYF. CDR3 nucleotides: TGCAGCGTCGAAGGCGGGGGCGACGAGCAGTACTTC.

J is TRBJ1-2 and V is TRBV19; tentative D call: TRBD1 (5 bases). Trimming removed 5 bases at V and 0 bases at J, with 13 bases between. Germline V gene lookup returns CDR1 LNHDA and CDR2 SQIVND (reference sequence). This CDR3 has 15 residues. The CDR3, as DNA: TGTGCCAGTAGTTCGCCGGGGGTAGCTAACTATGGCTACACCTTC. Its protein is CASSSPGVANYGYTF.

The chain is built from TRBV3-1 (or the pseudogene TRBV3-2) and TRBJ2-6, with 9 positions matching TRBD2. CDR3 size: 17 residues. Germline assignment: CDR1 LGHDT and CDR2 YNNKEL (reference sequence). J lost 4 bases, V lost 5 bases, and 9 bases had no gene match. The CDR3 region has the DNA TGTGCCAGCAGCGTGACTAGCGGTGGGTCGGGGGCCAACGTCCTGACTTTC. Translating gives CASSVTSGGSGANVLTF.

This chain links TRBV7-9 with TRBJ1-1, with D possibly TRBD1 on 5 matching bases. The CDR3 sequence is 15 residues long. The germline CDR1 and CDR2 sequences are SEHNR and FQNEAQ (reference sequence). The V end lost 4 bases, the J end lost 1 base, and 13 bases lay between the germline ends. CDR3 in amino acids: CASSSSGHSNTEAFF. The DNA of the CDR3 is TGTGCCAGCAGCTCCTCCGGACATTCGAACACTGAAGCTTTCTTT. Variable domain in full (rest from reference TRBV7-9 and TRBJ1-1): DTGVSQNPRHKITKRGQNVTFRCDPISEHNRLYWYRQTLGQGPEFLTYFQNEAQLEKSRLLSDRFSAERPKGSFSTLEIQRTEQGDSAMYLCASSSSGHSNTEAFFGQGTRLTVV.

The chain carries TRBV6-2 or TRBV6-3 and TRBJ2-1; 15 nucleotides match TRBD2. The V gene end was trimmed by 5 bases and the J gene end by 10 bases; junction bases not matched to a gene: 6. This CDR3 has 15 amino acids. Germline loops: CDR1 MNHEY, CDR2 SVGEGT. The CDR3 nucleotides are TGTGCCAGCAGTCGGACTAGCGGGGGGGCTTGGGAGCAGTTCTTC. It translates to CASSRTSGGAWEQFF.

The chain recombines TRBV7-2 with TRBJ1-4; the D gene is possibly TRBD1 (6 bases). Germline V CDR1 and CDR2: SGHTA, FQGNSA. The ends were cut back, 1 base at V and 3 bases at J, with 12 bases in the middle. The CDR3 extends over 16 amino acids. In DNA, the CDR3 is TGTGCCAGCAGCTTAGGGGGGGGGCAGTCTAATGAAAAACTGTTTTTT. Translation: CASSLGGGQSNEKLFF. Full variable domain (outside the CDR3, taken from reference TRBV7-2 and TRBJ1-4): GAGVSQSPSNKVTEKGKDVELRCDPISGHTALYWYRQSLGQGLEFLIYFQGNSAPDKSGLPSDRFSAERTGGSVSTLTIQRTQQEDSAVYLCASSLGGGQSNEKLFFGSGTQLSVL.

The chain recombines TRBV19 with TRBJ1-2, with 11 bases matching TRBD1. V shed 5 bases and J 6 bases; nucleotides not matched to a gene: 8. Germline CDR1 and CDR2: LNHDA and SQIVND (reference sequence). This CDR3 is 15 amino acids long. The CDR3 DNA sequence: TGTGCCAGTAGTCCGCGGACAGGGGGCGTAGATGGCTACACCTTC. Amino acids: CASSPRTGGVDGYTF.

The chain combines TRBV30 with TRBJ2-5, with 12 bases fitting TRBD1. This CDR3 contains 14 residues. The germline CDR1 and CDR2 sequences are GTSNPN and SVGIG (reference sequence). Unmatched junction bases numbered 4, after V lost 2 bases and J lost 6 bases. CDR3 bases: TGTGCCTGGAGTCCCGGGACAGGGGGCAAGACCCAGTACTTC. As protein: CAWSPGTGGKTQYF.

This clone was counted a few times. Here the CDR3 reads CASGGRESRDEQFF. The CDR3 nucleotides read TGTGCCAGCGGCGGGCGGGAGAGCAGAGATGAGCAGTTCTTC. The chain combines TRBV9 with TRBJ2-1; 7 bases match TRBD2. The CDR3 spans 14 residues. Germline V gives CDR1 SGDLS, CDR2 YYNGEE. J lost 8 bases, V lost 7 bases, and 12 bases had no gene match.

The chain joins TRBV6-2 or TRBV6-3 to TRBJ1-4; D not resolved. CDR3 size: 16 residues. The germline CDR1 and CDR2 sequences are MNHEY and SVGEGT. Trimming removed 0 bases at V and 8 bases at J, with 16 bases between. CDR3 region: CASSYSSGSDREKLFF. CDR3 in DNA: TGTGCCAGCAGTTACTCGAGCGGGTCGGATCGAGAAAAACTGTTTTTT.

V usage is TRBV7-8 and J usage is TRBJ2-3, with 7 bases fitting TRBD1. The V gene end was trimmed by 4 bases and the J gene end by 1 base; junction bases not matched to a gene: 8. Looked up from germline, CDR1 is SGHVS and CDR2 is FQNEAQ. CDR3 size: 16 residues. The CDR3 DNA sequence: TGTGCCAGCAGCTCCCAAGACAGGGCACGCACAGATACGCAGTATTTT. Its protein is CASSSQDRARTDTQYF.

The chain carries TRBV10-3 and TRBJ1-4; no clear D gene. Germline CDR1 and CDR2: ENHRY and SYGVKD. This CDR3 has 13 amino acids. With 3 bases removed from V and 10 bases from J, the gap between germline ends came to 12 bases. The CDR3 nucleotides read TGTGCCATCAGTGAAGCGGCGGAGGGAAAACTGTTTTTT. Translated: CAISEAAEGKLFF.

The rearrangement links TRBV6-1 to TRBJ2-1; 7 bases line up with TRBD2. CDR3 length equals 15 residues. After removal of 1 base from V and 7 bases from J, the junction contained 7 bases not matched to a gene. The germline V gene has CDR1 MNHNS and CDR2 SASEGT. Written as DNA, the CDR3 is TGTGCCAGCAGTGAAGGCATTTGGGGAGGGAATGAGCAGTTCTTC. Its translation is CASSEGIWGGNEQFF.

V usage is TRBV7-2 and J usage is TRBJ1-1, with a weak D call TRBD1 (5 bases). CDR1 and CDR2 from the germline V gene are SGHTA and FQGNSA. Trimming cost V 4 bases and J 2 bases, with 14 bases left between them. The CDR3 has 15 residues. The CDR3 loop is CASSSQGFGNTEAFF. The CDR3 coding sequence is TGTGCCAGCAGCTCGCAGGGATTTGGTAACACTGAAGCTTTCTTT.

A remark on this clone: The junction differs from germline at one of its ends, possibly a read error. The V call is TRBV6-5, the J call TRBJ2-1, with a weak D call TRBD1 (9 bases). Germline loops: CDR1 MNHEY, CDR2 SVGAGI. The CDR3 length is 14 residues. In nucleotides, the CDR3 is TGTGTCAGCGGGGGACAGGGAAGCTACAATGAGCAGTTCTTC. It encodes CVSGGQGSYNEQFF.

This rearrangement joins TRBV9 to TRBJ2-3; TRBD2 is a possible D gene (6 bases). The V end lost 0 bases, the J end lost 0 bases, and 14 bases lay between the germline ends. The CDR3 extends over 17 amino acids. The germline CDR1 and CDR2 sequences are SGDLS and YYNGEE. CDR3 region: CASSVVASVTSTDTQYF. The DNA of the CDR3 is TGTGCCAGCAGCGTAGTGGCTAGCGTGACTAGCACAGATACGCAGTATTTT. The full variable domain, in which reference TRBV9 and TRBJ2-3 provide the parts outside the CDR3, is DSGVTQTPKHLITATGQRVTLRCSPRSGDLSVYWYQQSLDQGLQFLIQYYNGEERAKGNILERFSAQQFPDLHSELNLSSLELGDSALYFCASSVVASVTSTDTQYFGPGTRLTVL.

This rearrangement joins TRBV7-3 to TRBJ2-2; D might be TRBD1 (6 bases). The V gene's germline CDR1 is SGHTA and CDR2 FQGTGA. This CDR3 is built from 16 residues. V lost 5 bases and J 0 bases, leaving 13 bases between the germline ends. The CDR3 reads CASSEQGLTNTGELFF. DNA for the CDR3: TGTGCCAGCAGCGAACAGGGCTTAACGAACACCGGGGAGCTGTTTTTT.

The chain uses TRBV28 and TRBJ1-2; D uncertain. V gave up 3 bases and J gave up 2 bases, with 13 bases separating them. Germline CDR1 MDHEN, CDR2 SYDVKM. The CDR3 sequence is 15 residues long. CDR3 residues: CASSFFGVLNYGYTF. In DNA form, the CDR3 reads TGTGCCAGCAGTTTTTTCGGGGTGCTGAACTATGGCTACACCTTC.